A single sample gave rise to the 4 T cell receptor beta chains below, sequenced in a study of T cell responses to AZD1222 COVID-19 vaccine. Only in-frame clones appear in the TCRdb table, and some are missing; sequencing was by immunoSEQ multiplex PCR. The sample has 150,000 to 200,000 clones, 85% to 90% seen once. The sequencing here drew on peripheral blood, taken on day 0 of AZD1222 vaccination. Receptor source: an adult in good health.

The V and J genes are TRBV7-7 and TRBJ2-5; maybe TRBD1 (5 bases). V was trimmed by 5 bases and J by 0 bases, leaving 13 bases between them. Germline V gene data show CDR1 as SSHAT and CDR2 as FNYEAQ (reference sequence). This CDR3 comprises 15 residues. The CDR3 bases are TGTGCCAGCAGCCCCGCACCAGGGAACCAAGAGACCCAGTACTTC. Translating it yields CASSPAPGNQETQYF.

The chain recombines TRBV9 with TRBJ2-2; TRBD1 matches 10 bases. Germline assignment: CDR1 SGDLS and CDR2 YYNGEE. Trimming removed 4 bases from V and 6 bases from J; junction bases left unmatched: 9. The CDR3 contains 16 residues. The CDR3 DNA reads TGTGCCAGCAGCTCCGTGGGGACAGGGGAGGCCGGGGAGCTGTTTTTT. It encodes CASSSVGTGEAGELFF.

This clone was observed once. The V gene is TRBV6-2 or TRBV6-3, the J gene TRBJ1-2, with unresolved D. Germline V gives CDR1 MNHEY, CDR2 SVGEGT. V was trimmed by 1 base and J by 6 bases, leaving 9 bases between them. The CDR3 extends over 13 amino acids. CDR3 in amino acids: CASSYLAENGYTF. Written as DNA, the CDR3 is TGTGCCAGCAGTTACTTGGCAGAGAATGGCTACACCTTC.

The CDR3, as DNA: TGTGCCAGCAGTTACCTCGGGACAGCTTATGGCTACACCTTC. Amino acid sequence: CASSYLGTAYGYTF. V gene TRBV6-5 combines with J gene TRBJ1-2; TRBD1 matches 7 bases. Germline V CDR1 and CDR2: MNHEY, SVGAGI. The CDR3 loop spans 14 amino acids. The V segment lost 2 bases and the J segment 5 bases; nucleotides outside the gene matches: 5.